This TCR beta chain was sequenced for a study of OX40 agonist ivuxolimab in advanced cancers. Only in-frame clones appear in the TCRdb table, and some are missing; sequencing was by immunoSEQ multiplex PCR. The sample contains tens of thousands of clones, 81% of which appear only once. Study-level results: The mean number of expanded clones was higher in CD8+ T cells than in CD4+.

The CDR3 is made up of 14 amino acids. The germline V gene has CDR1 MDHEN and CDR2 SYDVKM. After removal of 10 bases from V and 1 base from J, the junction contained 7 bases not matched to a gene. Comment on this clone: Its matching antigen is unknown.

This TCR was sampled from an adult with an advanced solid tumor such as melanoma, head and neck, liver or kidney cancer. Sequences were derived from CD4+ or CD8+ T cells sorted from blood, sampled in a trial of the OX40 agonist ivuxolimab. This chain uses TRBV28 with TRBJ2-7, with TRBD1 identical over 10 bases. The CDR3 bases are TGTGCCATCCGCTGGGACAGGGGATCCTACGAGCAGTACTTC. The encoded protein is CAIRWDRGSYEQYF.